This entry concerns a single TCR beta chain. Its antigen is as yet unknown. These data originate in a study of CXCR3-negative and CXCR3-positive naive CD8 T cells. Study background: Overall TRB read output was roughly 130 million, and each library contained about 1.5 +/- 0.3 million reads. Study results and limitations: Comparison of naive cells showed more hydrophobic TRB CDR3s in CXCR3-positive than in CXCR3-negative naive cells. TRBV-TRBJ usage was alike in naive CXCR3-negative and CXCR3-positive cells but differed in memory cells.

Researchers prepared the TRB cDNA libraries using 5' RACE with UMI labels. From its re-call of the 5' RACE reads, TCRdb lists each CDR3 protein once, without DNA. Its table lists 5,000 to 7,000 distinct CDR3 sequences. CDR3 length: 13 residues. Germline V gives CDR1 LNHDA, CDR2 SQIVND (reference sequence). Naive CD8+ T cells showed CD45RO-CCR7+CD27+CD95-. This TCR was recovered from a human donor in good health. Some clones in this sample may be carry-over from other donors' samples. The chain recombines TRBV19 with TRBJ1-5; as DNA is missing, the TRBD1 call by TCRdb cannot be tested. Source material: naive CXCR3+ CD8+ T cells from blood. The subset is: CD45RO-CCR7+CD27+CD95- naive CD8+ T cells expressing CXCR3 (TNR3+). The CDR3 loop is CASRDRGAQPQHF.